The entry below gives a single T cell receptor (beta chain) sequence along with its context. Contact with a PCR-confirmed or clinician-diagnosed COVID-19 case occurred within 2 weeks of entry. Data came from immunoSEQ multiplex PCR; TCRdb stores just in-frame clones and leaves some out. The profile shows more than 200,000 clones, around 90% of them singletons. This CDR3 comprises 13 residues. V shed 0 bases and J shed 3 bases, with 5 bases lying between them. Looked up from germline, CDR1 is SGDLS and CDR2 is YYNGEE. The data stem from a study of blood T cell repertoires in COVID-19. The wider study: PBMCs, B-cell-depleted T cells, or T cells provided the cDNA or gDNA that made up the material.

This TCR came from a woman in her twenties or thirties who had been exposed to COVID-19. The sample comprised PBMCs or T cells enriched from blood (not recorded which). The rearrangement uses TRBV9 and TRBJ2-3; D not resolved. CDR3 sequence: CASSVAMTDTQYF. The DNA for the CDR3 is TGTGCCAGCAGCGTAGCTATGACAGATACGCAGTATTTT.